This T cell receptor (beta chain) was sequenced in a study of metastatic and nonmetastatic thyroid tumors. General observations from the study: Versus benign nodules, malignant thyroid tumors reportedly had significantly higher TCR beta diversity, in blood and tumor.

Authors' methods: In papillary thyroid cancer, a distant-metastasis classifier was built using CDR3 differences across clinicopathological groups. Through MiXCR, TCRdb re-clonotyped the PCR reads. TCRdb assigned the V and J calls; the authors' analysis was not used. The data contain approximately 24,000 clones, 20% to 25% of them singletons. This clone was counted ten times or more. As yet, its antigen is unknown. Patients underwent thyroid surgery, and none had received any treatment before it. CDR1 is SGHVS, CDR2 FQNEAQ, per germline. This CDR3 has 14 residues. J lost 4 bases, V lost 6 bases, and 8 bases had no gene match.

The TCR was taken from a male donor with papillary thyroid cancer or a benign thyroid nodule (not recorded which). Some clones in this sample may be carry-over from other donors' samples. The rearrangement uses TRBV7-8 and TRBJ1-1, with TRBD1 identical over 7 bases. Sequencing input: blood. The CDR3 DNA follows: TGTGCCAGCAGGGTCAGGGGGTATGGCACTGAAGCTTTCTTT. The encoded protein is CASRVRGYGTEAFF.